This T cell receptor (beta chain) was identified in a study of T cell responses to AZD1222 COVID-19 vaccine. Points from the study as a whole: It was only after the peak T cell response that any repertoires were sampled.

This CDR3 has 15 residues. V was cut by 4 bases and J by 3 bases, with 12 bases left in between. Germline V gene data show CDR1 as MDHEN and CDR2 as SYDVKM. Sequenced by immunoSEQ multiplex PCR; TCRdb stores in-frame clones only, minus some. The table has around 150,000 clones, 90% to 95% seen once. For this clone: Its target is not known.

The J gene is TRBJ1-4, the V gene TRBV28, with unresolved D. This TCR was sampled from an adult in good health. The source was peripheral blood, collected on day 0 of AZD1222 vaccination. The CDR3 bases are TGTGCCAGCAGTTCCGACGGAGTTTCTAATGAAAAACTGTTTTTT. The encoded protein is CASSSDGVSNEKLFF.